The entry below describes one T cell receptor beta chain. This sample was taken from a study of cytomegalovirus exposure and HLA in healthy donors. In germline, CDR1 is SGHTA, CDR2 FQGTGA. The CDR3 runs to 17 residues. V lost 1 base and J lost 3; bases outside the gene matches: 9. Here immunoSEQ multiplex PCR was the method, and the copy in TCRdb shows in-frame clones only, minus some. The sample consists of approximately 150,000 clones, under 95% of them appearing once. J is TRBJ2-3 and V is TRBV7-3; 8 bases align to TRBD2. This receptor was taken from a young woman in good health and CMV-seropositive. The source material was PBMCs. The CDR3 reads CASSLSGSGRGTDTQYF. The CDR3 DNA reads as TGTGCCAGCAGCTTAAGTGGCAGCGGGAGAGGGACAGATACGCAGTATTTT.